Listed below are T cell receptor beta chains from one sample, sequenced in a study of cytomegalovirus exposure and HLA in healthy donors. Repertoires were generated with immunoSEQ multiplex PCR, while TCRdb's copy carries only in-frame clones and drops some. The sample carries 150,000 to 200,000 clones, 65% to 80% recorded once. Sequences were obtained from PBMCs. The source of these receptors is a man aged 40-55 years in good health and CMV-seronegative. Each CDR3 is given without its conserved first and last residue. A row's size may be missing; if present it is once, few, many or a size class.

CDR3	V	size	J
ASSFGHPTNEKLF	TRBV18	.	TRBJ1-4
AWKWQSNQETQY	TRBV30	.	TRBJ2-5
ASGGRDTGELF	TRBV5-1	once	TRBJ2-2
ASTPAGVGEQY	TRBV5-1	.	TRBJ2-7
ASSPGQGRKETQY	TRBV18	few	TRBJ2-5
ASSYRQANQPQH	TRBV28	.	TRBJ1-5
ASSLAGDSYGYT	TRBV7-6	.	TRBJ1-2
ASSQGRTGLIEQY	TRBV7-8	once	TRBJ2-7
ASHQGVQETQY	TRBV5-1	.	TRBJ2-5
ASSKTPGGGRSYEQY	TRBV21-1	.	TRBJ2-7
ASSIRPQGLALFQETQY	TRBV19	.	TRBJ2-5
ASSQSGLITDTQY	TRBV4-2	.	TRBJ2-3
ASSLADDRGYEQY	TRBV5-1	.	TRBJ2-7
ASRRSFGTEAF	TRBV28	few	TRBJ1-1
AYLGTPTYEQY	TRBV30	.	TRBJ2-7
ASSLGTDTEAF	TRBV6-1	.	TRBJ1-1
ASSEARLRRVGQY	TRBV6-1	.	TRBJ2-3
ASSVEWRNTEAF	TRBV9	.	TRBJ1-1
ASSLLAVRTTGELF	TRBV7-8	.	TRBJ2-2
ASSLELNSYEQY	TRBV5-1	.	TRBJ2-7
ASSTSPGRANEQF	TRBV19	.	TRBJ2-1
ASSQDVPGGSYNEQF	TRBV4-3	.	TRBJ2-1
ASSGRSSGRERETQY	TRBV5-1	.	TRBJ2-5
AISEPGQGRSYEQY	TRBV10-3	.	.
ASSIWKTGNQPQH	TRBV19	.	TRBJ1-5
AWSLQGNYGYT	TRBV30	.	TRBJ1-2
ASSPRFSGVYEQY	TRBV4-2	.	TRBJ2-7
ASSPARGGQNIQY	TRBV7-6	once	TRBJ2-4
ASSPPGQGFSGANVLT	TRBV27	.	TRBJ2-6
ASSEERRWEKLF	TRBV2	.	TRBJ1-4
ASSLFVAGGANGLT	TRBV5-4	few	TRBJ2-6